This T cell receptor (beta chain) was captured by sequencing in a study of blood T cell repertoires in COVID-19. Study overall: PBMCs, B-cell-depleted T cells, or T cells were the source of the cDNA or gDNA that made up the material.

Germline CDR1 reads LGHDT; CDR2 reads YNNKEL (reference sequence). With V trimmed by 4 bases and J by 0 bases, 12 bases remained unmatched. The CDR3 loop spans 18 amino acids. TCRdb keeps only in-frame clones here, not all; method: immunoSEQ multiplex PCR. The sample carries a few hundred thousand clones, over 85% recorded once. This chain links TRBV3-1 (or the pseudogene TRBV3-2) with TRBJ2-1; TRBD2 agrees at 7 bases. The sequence came from a woman in her thirties who had recovered from COVID-19. The sequenced sample was PBMCs or T cells enriched from blood (not recorded which). The CDR3 DNA follows: TGTGCCAGCAGCCCCGATGATAGCGGGCGGAACTCCTACAATGAGCAGTTCTTC. Protein sequence: CASSPDDSGRNSYNEQFF.